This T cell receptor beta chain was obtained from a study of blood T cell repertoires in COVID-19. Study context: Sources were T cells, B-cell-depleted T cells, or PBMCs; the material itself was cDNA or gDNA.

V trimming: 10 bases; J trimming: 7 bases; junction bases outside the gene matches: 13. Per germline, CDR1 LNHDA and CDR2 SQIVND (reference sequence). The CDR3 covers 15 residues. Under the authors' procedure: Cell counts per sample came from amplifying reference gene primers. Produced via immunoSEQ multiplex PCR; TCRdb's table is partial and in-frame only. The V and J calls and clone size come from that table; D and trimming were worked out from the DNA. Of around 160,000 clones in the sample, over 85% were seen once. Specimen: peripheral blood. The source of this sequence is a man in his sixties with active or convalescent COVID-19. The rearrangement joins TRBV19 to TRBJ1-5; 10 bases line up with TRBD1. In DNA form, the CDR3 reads TGTGCCACCACGTGGGACAGGGGATTTAAGCAGCCCCAGCATTTT. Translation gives CATTWDRGFKQPQHF. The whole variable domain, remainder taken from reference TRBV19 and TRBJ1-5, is DGGITQSPKYLFRKEGQNVTLSCEQNLNHDAMYWYRQDPGQGLRLIYYSQIVNDFQKGDIAEGYSVSREKKESFPLTVTSAQKNPTAFYLCATTWDRGFKQPQHFGDGTRLSIL.